The entry that follows covers one TCR beta chain sequence. Germline CDR1 is MNHNS and CDR2 is SASEGT. The CDR3 totals 16 residues. Trimming stripped 4 bases from V and 8 bases from J, with 20 bases between. The data were taken from a study of OX40 agonist ivuxolimab in advanced cancers. On the study more broadly: The drug used for patients, ivuxolimab, was an agonistic anti-OX40 (CD134) antibody.

Clones were read by immunoSEQ multiplex PCR, and TCRdb kept only the in-frame ones, dropping some. Among 95,000 to 150,000 clones listed, 90% to 95% were seen once. The V call is TRBV6-1, the J call TRBJ1-4; D possibly corresponds to TRBD1 (6 bases). The TCR originated in an adult with an advanced solid tumor such as melanoma, head and neck, liver or kidney cancer. The sample here was CD4+ or CD8+ T cells sorted from blood, taken in a trial of the OX40 agonist ivuxolimab. The CDR3 DNA reads as TGTGCCAGCAGTGGATCTTGGGGGCAGGGACGAGAAAAACTGTTTTTT. As protein: CASSGSWGQGREKLFF.